The entry that follows covers one T cell receptor (beta chain) sequence. With V trimmed by 6 bases and J by 7 bases, 12 bases remained unmatched. The germline gives CDR1 KGHSH, CDR2 LQKENI. The CDR3 is 16 residues long. The record originates from a study of blood T cell repertoires in COVID-19. The wider study: Specimens from acute and convalescent COVID-19 originated in the United States, Italy and Spain. Sample material is recorded as cDNA or gDNA derived from T cells, B-cell-depleted T cells, or PBMCs.

Original processing notes: Amplifying reference gene primers gave estimates of nucleated cell counts. Here immunoSEQ multiplex PCR was the method, and the copy in TCRdb shows in-frame clones only, minus some. From that table come the V and J calls and clone size; the DNA was used to work out D and trimming. The sample consists of approximately 220,000 clones, around nine tenths of them appearing once. The V gene is TRBV18, the J gene TRBJ1-4; 9 bases agree with TRBD1. This TCR was sampled from a man aged 55 to 70 with acute or convalescent COVID-19. The material sequenced was peripheral blood. The CDR3 nucleotides are TGTGCCAGCTCTCCCTCGGACAGGGGAGTGGGTGAAAAACTGTTTTTT. It encodes CASSPSDRGVGEKLFF.